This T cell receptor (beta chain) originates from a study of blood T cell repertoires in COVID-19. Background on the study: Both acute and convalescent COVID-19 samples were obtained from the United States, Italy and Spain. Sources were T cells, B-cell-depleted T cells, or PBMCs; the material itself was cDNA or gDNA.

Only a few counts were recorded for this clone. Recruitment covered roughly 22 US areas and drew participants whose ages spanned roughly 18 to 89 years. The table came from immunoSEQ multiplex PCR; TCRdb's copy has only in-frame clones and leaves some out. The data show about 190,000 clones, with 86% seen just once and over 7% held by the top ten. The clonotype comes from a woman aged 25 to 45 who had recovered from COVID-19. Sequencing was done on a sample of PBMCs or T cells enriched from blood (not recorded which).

This CDR3 is CASSEEGPGLAGVDEQFF. In DNA form, the CDR3 reads TGTGCCAGCAGTGAGGAGGGCCCGGGACTAGCGGGAGTTGATGAGCAGTTCTTC. The rearrangement joins TRBV2 to TRBJ2-1, with 14 positions matching TRBD2. Germline CDR1 is SNHLY and CDR2 is FYNNEI. CDR3 size: 18 residues. The V segment lost 3 bases and the J segment 8 bases; nucleotides outside the gene matches: 12.